These 9 T cell receptor beta chains were all obtained from the same sample, sequenced in a study of CD8+ T cells in alopecia areata. Regarding treatment: oral pan-JAK inhibitor, 5-10 mg twice daily. Following RNA extraction, reverse transcription yielded cDNA that acted as the sequencing template. Sequencing used immunoSEQ multiplex PCR; TCRdb keeps in-frame clones, though not all of them. The table includes about 40,000 clones, more than 90% detected once. Sample: CD8+ T cells sorted from blood, taken at week 24, from a patient treated with tofacitinib. The source is a human donor with alopecia areata.

The rearrangement uses TRBV5-4 and TRBJ2-5, with 7 bases identical to TRBD2. From germline, CDR1 is SGHNT and CDR2 YYREEE (reference sequence). The ends lost 1 base at V and 5 bases at J; junction bases unmatched: 5. The CDR3 runs 14 residues. The CDR3 is CASSLRGEAETQYF. The DNA for the CDR3 is TGTGCCAGCAGCTTGCGGGGGGAAGCGGAGACCCAGTACTTC.

The CDR3 DNA reads as TGTGCCAGTAGTATTGTGGACAGCTCCTACGAGCAGTACTTC. Its translation: CASSIVDSSYEQYF. The chain couples TRBV19 to TRBJ2-7; a weak D match, TRBD1 (6 bases). The CDR3 length is 14 residues. The V gene's germline CDR1 is LNHDA and CDR2 SQIVND (reference sequence). The V end was cut by 3 bases, the J end by 0 bases, with 9 bases between.

This clone was counted once. This chain links TRBV5-1 with TRBJ1-2, with 11 bases that match TRBD1. Germline values: CDR1 SGHRS, CDR2 YFSETQ. With V trimmed by 2 bases and J by 6 bases, 3 bases remained unmatched. The CDR3 has 14 amino acids. The CDR3 loop reads CASSFGQGADGYTF. DNA for the CDR3: TGCGCCAGCAGCTTTGGACAGGGGGCTGATGGCTACACCTTC.

The gene calls are TRBV7-3 and TRBJ2-7; TRBD1 matches 9 bases. Germline V lookup: CDR1 SGHTA, CDR2 FQGTGA. The length of the CDR3 is 14 residues. J gave up 5 bases and V 0 bases, and 2 bases lay outside the gene matches. This CDR3 is CASSLTDRGDEQYF. The CDR3 DNA reads as TGTGCCAGCAGCTTAACAGACAGGGGGGACGAGCAGTACTTC.

This chain uses TRBV19 with TRBJ1-1; a weak D match, TRBD1 (5 bases). The germline gives CDR1 LNHDA, CDR2 SQIVND (reference sequence). The V gene lost 2 bases and the J gene lost 3 bases, with 10 bases spanning the gap. The CDR3 has 14 amino acids. CDR3 region: CASSITGRYTEAFF. The CDR3 nucleotides are TGTGCCAGTAGTATAACGGGACGGTACACTGAAGCTTTCTTT.

CDR3 sequence: CAWSLTSGGAYEQYF. DNA for the CDR3: TGTGCCTGGAGTTTGACTAGCGGGGGGGCCTACGAGCAGTACTTC. This chain links TRBV30 with TRBJ2-5; 14 bases match TRBD2. The DNA end favors TRBJ2-7, so the J call may be wrong. The CDR3 extends over 15 amino acids. Germline CDR1 is GTSNPN and CDR2 is SVGIG (reference sequence).

This chain connects TRBV30 to TRBJ2-5; a possible D gene is TRBD1 (5 bases). Germline lookup yields CDR1 GTSNPN and CDR2 SVGIG (reference sequence). The CDR3 covers 16 residues. The germline V and J ends were trimmed by 2 bases and 2 bases, with 18 bases remaining between them. Here the CDR3 reads CAWSLGLAGQQETQYF. In nucleotides, the CDR3 is TGTGCCTGGAGTTTGGGTCTGGCAGGGCAACAAGAGACCCAGTACTTC.

V is TRBV30 and J is TRBJ2-3; weak D call: TRBD2 (6 bases). Trimming took 7 bases from V and 1 from J, leaving 15 bases between them. Germline V lookup: CDR1 GTSNPN, CDR2 SVGIG (reference sequence). The CDR3 runs to 14 residues. The CDR3 nucleotides are TGTGCCTTCCGGGACTCAACCCGCACAGATACGCAGTATTTT. Translation gives CAFRDSTRTDTQYF.

This chain uses TRBV7-8 with TRBJ2-5, with D possibly being TRBD1 (6 bases). The V gene lost 5 bases and the J gene lost 3 bases, with 19 bases spanning the gap. Germline CDR1 reads SGHVS; CDR2 reads FQNEAQ. This CDR3 region has 16 residues. CDR3 residues: CASSLYLSQGKETQYF. CDR3 sequence (DNA): TGTGCCAGCAGCCTATACCTCTCACAGGGTAAAGAGACCCAGTACTTC.